The clone carrying this T cell receptor (beta chain) was seen only a few times. Its antigen is unidentified. By 5'RACE template switching, TCR cDNA was produced, with a universal primer site and UMIs added in the process. TCRdb re-called the 5' RACE reads through MiXCR, storing one row per CDR3 protein. The sample has 250,000 to 350,000 distinct CDR3 sequences, roughly 8.7% seen once; the top ten hold around 3.4%. V shed 5 bases and J shed 3 bases, with 20 bases lying between them. Germline V CDR1 and CDR2: SGHTA, FQGTGA. CDR3 length: 16 residues. The entry originates in a study of T cells after yellow fever vaccination. Study findings and constraints: Peaking faster, on day 5 versus 15, the secondary response was nonetheless weaker.

The chain couples TRBV7-3 to TRBJ2-7, with TRBD2 as a possible D gene (7 bases). This clonotype was obtained from a man aged 18 to 30 who received the YFV17D yellow fever vaccine. This specimen consisted of CD4+ T cells sorted from PBMCs, obtained 5 days after the yellow fever booster vaccination. In DNA form, the CDR3 reads TGTGCCAGCAGCCCCTCATCTGCGGGGGACATCTACGAGCAGTACTTC. It translates to CASSPSSAGDIYEQYF.